This T cell receptor beta chain was sequenced for a study of regulatory T cells in long-lasting Graves disease. Relying on iRepertoire HTBI primers and Arm-PCR of CDR3 regions, the team built TCR beta libraries. TCRdb processed the multiplex PCR reads anew with MiXCR; each CDR3 protein has one entry. The table has around 450,000 distinct CDR3 sequences, 20% to 25% seen once. CDR3 length equals 14 residues. Germline V gene data show CDR1 as MNHNS and CDR2 as SASEGT. Trimming stripped 7 bases from V and 6 bases from J, with 18 bases between. This clonotype has only a few counts. Time point reported: persistent/refractory GD, antithyroid drugs over 5 years with positive TRAb. Following extraction of RNA from PBMCs, that RNA was used to make the TCR library. A volume of approximately 9.8 milliliters of peripheral blood was collected in EDTA tubes.

The origin of this receptor is a female donor with Graves disease. This chain connects TRBV6-1 to TRBJ1-2, with D perhaps matching TRBD1 (6 bases). Material: peripheral blood mononuclear cells (PBMCs), obtained when the disease was refractory, from a patient treated with antithyroid drugs. The CDR3 sequence: CASKFLRGRNGYTF. As DNA, the CDR3 is TGTGCCAGCAAATTCCTCAGGGGCCGAAATGGCTACACCTTC.